The 12 T cell receptor beta chains given below trace back to one sample, sequenced in a study of regulatory T cells in long-lasting Graves disease. Arm-PCR of CDR3 regions and iRepertoire HTBI primers were used to build TCR beta libraries. Using its own MiXCR run on the multiplex PCR reads, TCRdb lists one record per CDR3 protein. The sample lists around 420,000 distinct CDR3 sequences; around 16% were seen once. Time point of the sample: newly diagnosed GD, antithyroid drugs for less than 3 months. PBMCs provided the RNA from which the TCR library was made. The sample consisted of peripheral blood mononuclear cells (PBMCs), taken at new diagnosis, from a patient treated with antithyroid drugs. The receptors were gathered from a female donor with Graves disease.

The V and J genes are TRBV11-2 and TRBJ2-4; tentatively, D is TRBD2 (7 bases). The V end was cut by 3 bases, the J end by 8 bases, with 14 bases between. This CDR3 has 14 amino acids. Germline-derived CDR1 and CDR2 are SGHAT and FQNNGV. CDR3 bases: TGTGCCAGCAGCTTGGGGGGGGCTGGTGACATTCAGTACTTC. It is translated as CASSLGGAGDIQYF.

This clonotype was observed many times. The chain couples TRBV12-3 or TRBV12-4 to TRBJ2-5, with D perhaps TRBD1 or TRBD2 (5 bases each). The CDR3 loop spans 17 amino acids. With 3 bases removed from V and 1 base from J, the gap between germline ends came to 18 bases. The CDR3 region has the DNA TGTGCCAGCAGTTTGGGGACGTCGCTGGACGCCCAAGAGACCCAGTACTTC. It encodes CASSLGTSLDAQETQYF.

This clonotype was seen at least ten times. The J gene is TRBJ2-2, the V gene TRBV7-9; no firm D call. The CDR3 is made up of 15 amino acids. V was pared by 0 bases and J by 2 bases, with 7 bases between. Germline V lookup: CDR1 SEHNR, CDR2 FQNEAQ (reference sequence). The CDR3 DNA is TGTGCCAGCAGCTTAGCGACGCGTAACACCGGGGAGCTGTTTTTT. Translating gives CASSLATRNTGELFF.

This clonotype was seen repeatedly, ten times or more. V and J are TRBV7-2 and TRBJ2-1, with D unresolved. Trimming pared 2 bases from V and 0 bases from J, leaving 8 bases between. Germline CDR1 SGHTA, CDR2 FQGNSA. CDR3 size: 15 residues. The CDR3 bases are TGTGCCAGCAGCTTACTAGTGAGCTCCTACAATGAGCAGTTCTTC. Protein product: CASSLLVSSYNEQFF.

The sample holds many counts of this clonotype. This chain links TRBV3-1 with TRBJ2-3; 10 bases map to TRBD2. With V trimmed by 2 bases and J by 5 bases, 4 bases remained unmatched. This CDR3 comprises 15 residues. The germline CDR1 and CDR2 sequences are LGHDT and YNNKEL (reference sequence). The CDR3 reads CASSQLAGVRDTQYF. CDR3 DNA sequence: TGTGCCAGCAGCCAACTAGCGGGAGTTAGAGATACGCAGTATTTT.

Worth noting for this clonotype: Relative to the germline gene, one junction end is altered; a read error may explain this. The chain employs TRBV5-4 and TRBJ2-1; D is ambiguous. Germline values: CDR1 SGHNT, CDR2 YYREEE (reference sequence). The CDR3 runs 13 residues. The CDR3 sequence is CTSSLKPDNEQFF. Here the CDR3 DNA reads TGTACCAGCAGCTTGAAACCTGACAATGAGCAGTTCTTC.

Details on this clonotype: An end of the junction does not agree with germline; a read error may underlie this. The chain links TRBV13 to TRBJ2-2; D perhaps matches TRBD1 (5 bases). Germline V gene lookup returns CDR1 PRHDT and CDR2 FYEKMQ (reference sequence). This CDR3 comprises 14 residues. CDR3 DNA sequence: TGTGCCAGCAGCCTGACAGAGAACGCCGGGGAGCTGTTTTTT. This sequence encodes CASSLTENAGELFF.

This clonotype was counted between two and nine times. The chain couples TRBV29-1 to TRBJ1-2, with D perhaps matching TRBD1 (5 bases). Germline assignment: CDR1 SQVTM and CDR2 ANQGSEA. V was shortened by 5 bases and J by 8 bases, with 15 bases between the two germline ends. The CDR3 length is 12 residues. The CDR3 is CSVFGADLGYTF. CDR3 nucleotide sequence: TGCAGCGTTTTTGGGGCGGACCTAGGCTACACCTTC.

Comments on this clonotype: A far larger clone differs by one base, so this is likely a read error. This sequence joins TRBV20-1 and TRBJ2-4; TRBD1 matches 8 bases. Judging by the DNA end, TRBJ1-2 fits better; the J call may be wrong. This CDR3 spans 14 amino acids. Per the germline V gene, CDR1 is DFQATT and CDR2 is SNEGSKA (reference sequence). CDR3 in DNA: TGCAGTGCTAAGAGACAGGGGACTAACTGTGGCTACACCTTC. It encodes CSAKRQGTNCGYTF.

This chain's CDR3 is CASSPMRRDYGYTF. In DNA, the CDR3 is TGTGCCAGCTCTCCTATGCGGAGGGACTATGGCTACACCTTC. The V gene is TRBV12-3 or TRBV12-4, the J gene TRBJ1-2; D is undetermined. Trimming cost V 8 bases and J 3 bases, with 16 bases left between them. There are 14 residues in the CDR3.

This chain links TRBV11-2 with TRBJ1-2; TRBD1 matches 8 bases. There are 15 residues in the CDR3. The germline V gene has CDR1 SGHAT and CDR2 FQNNGV. V lost 3 bases and J lost 5; bases outside the gene matches: 8. The CDR3 DNA reads TGTGCCAGCAGCTTGATCGACAGGGGTGGGTATGGCTACACCTTC. Protein product: CASSLIDRGGYGYTF.

This clonotype was detected ten times or more. The chain joins TRBV12-3 or TRBV12-4 to TRBJ1-3; 8 nucleotides agree with TRBD1. The length of the CDR3 is 14 residues. The ends lost 6 bases at V and 2 bases at J; junction bases unmatched: 3. The CDR3 here is CASRQGAAGNTIYF. For the CDR3, the DNA is TGTGCCAGCAGGCAGGGGGCAGCTGGAAACACCATATATTTT.